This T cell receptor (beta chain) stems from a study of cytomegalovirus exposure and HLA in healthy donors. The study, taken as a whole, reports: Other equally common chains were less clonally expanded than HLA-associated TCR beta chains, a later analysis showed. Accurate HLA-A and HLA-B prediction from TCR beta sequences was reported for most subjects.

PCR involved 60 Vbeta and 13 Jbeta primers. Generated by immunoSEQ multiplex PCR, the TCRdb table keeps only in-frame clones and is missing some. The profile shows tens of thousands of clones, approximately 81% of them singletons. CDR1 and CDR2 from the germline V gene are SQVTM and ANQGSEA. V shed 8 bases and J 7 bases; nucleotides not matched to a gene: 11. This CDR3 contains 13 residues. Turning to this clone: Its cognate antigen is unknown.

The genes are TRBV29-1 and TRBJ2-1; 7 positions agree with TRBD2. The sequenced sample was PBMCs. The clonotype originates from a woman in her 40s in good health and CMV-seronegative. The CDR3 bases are TGCAGCTTTAACTCCGGGAGGTTGAATGAGCAGTTCTTC. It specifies CSFNSGRLNEQFF.